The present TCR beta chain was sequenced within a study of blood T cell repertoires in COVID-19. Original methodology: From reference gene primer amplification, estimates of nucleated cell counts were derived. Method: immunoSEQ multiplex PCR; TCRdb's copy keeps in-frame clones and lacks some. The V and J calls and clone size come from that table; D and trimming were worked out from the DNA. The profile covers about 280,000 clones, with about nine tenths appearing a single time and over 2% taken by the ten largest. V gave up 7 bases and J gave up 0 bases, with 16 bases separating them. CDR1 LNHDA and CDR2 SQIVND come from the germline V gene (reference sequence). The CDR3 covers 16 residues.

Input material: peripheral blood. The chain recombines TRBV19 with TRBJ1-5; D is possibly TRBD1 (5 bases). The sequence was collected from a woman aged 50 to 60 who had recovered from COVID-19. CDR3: CASISLDRGSNQPQHF. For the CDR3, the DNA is TGTGCCAGTATTTCCCTAGACAGAGGTAGCAATCAGCCCCAGCATTTT. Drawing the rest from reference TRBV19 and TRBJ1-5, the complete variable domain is DGGITQSPKYLFRKEGQNVTLSCEQNLNHDAMYWYRQDPGQGLRLIYYSQIVNDFQKGDIAEGYSVSREKKESFPLTVTSAQKNPTAFYLCASISLDRGSNQPQHFGDGTRLSIL.